This T cell receptor beta chain was captured by sequencing in a study of blood T cell repertoires in COVID-19. Looking at the study overall: Acute-phase and convalescent COVID-19 samples originated in the United States, Italy and Spain.

CDR3 length: 15 residues. Trimming cost V 0 bases and J 7 bases, with 13 bases left between them. Germline V gene lookup returns CDR1 MNHEY and CDR2 SVGEGT. The authors' processing: The assay estimated nucleated cells by amplifying reference gene primers. Produced via immunoSEQ multiplex PCR; TCRdb's table is partial and in-frame only. V, J and clone size reflect that table, while D and trimming were determined from the DNA. The table lists 250,000 to 350,000 clones, 88% of them singletons. Recruited during active infection, patients (from Seattle) were subsequently followed longitudinally. The receptor was isolated from a woman aged 25 to 45 with COVID-19, enrolled during active disease. V and J are TRBV6-2 or TRBV6-3 and TRBJ2-1, with D unresolved. The source material was peripheral blood. The CDR3 protein is CASSYSKLLSNEQFF. The CDR3 region has the DNA TGTGCCAGCAGTTACTCAAAGCTCCTCTCTAATGAGCAGTTCTTC.